This T cell receptor (beta chain) emerged from a study of a mutant IDH1 vaccine in newly diagnosed glioma. In the case of this clone: As yet, its antigen is unknown.

Time point denoted: week 5, during vaccination. Every single dose of the vaccine, 300 ug of mutant IDH1 20-mer peptide, came with topical imiquimod. Only in-frame clones appear in the TCRdb table, and some are missing; sequencing was by immunoSEQ multiplex PCR. This repertoire shows more than 25,000 clones, under 85% found once; its top ten account for 7.2%. The germline gives CDR1 MDHEN, CDR2 SYDVKM. V was clipped by 8 bases and J by 0 bases, with 5 bases between them. This CDR3 is built from 11 residues. Sequenced here: PBMCs, sampled from a glioma patient whose treatment included an IDH1 peptide vaccine. The clonotype originates from a man in his forties or fifties with glioma. Some clones in this sample may be carry-over from other donors' samples. The rearrangement uses TRBV28 and TRBJ2-7; D not certain. As DNA, the CDR3 is TGTGCCAGCTTCCGCTCCTACGAGCAGTACTTC. It yields the protein CASFRSYEQYF.